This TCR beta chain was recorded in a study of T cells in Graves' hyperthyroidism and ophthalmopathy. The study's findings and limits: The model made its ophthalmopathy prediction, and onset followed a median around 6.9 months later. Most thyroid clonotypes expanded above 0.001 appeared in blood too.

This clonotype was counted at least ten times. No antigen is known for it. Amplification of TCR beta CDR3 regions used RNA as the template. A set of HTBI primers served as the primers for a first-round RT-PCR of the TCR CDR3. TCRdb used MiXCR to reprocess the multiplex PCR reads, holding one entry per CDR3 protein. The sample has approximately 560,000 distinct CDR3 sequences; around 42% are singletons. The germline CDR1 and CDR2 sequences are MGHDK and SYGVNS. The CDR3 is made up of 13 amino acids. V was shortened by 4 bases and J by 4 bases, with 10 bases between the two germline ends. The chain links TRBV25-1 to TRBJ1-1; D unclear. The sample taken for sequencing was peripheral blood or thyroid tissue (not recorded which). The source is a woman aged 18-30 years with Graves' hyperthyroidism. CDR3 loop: CASSGLGVTEAFF. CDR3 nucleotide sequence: TGTGCCAGCAGTGGTCTGGGTGTCACTGAAGCTTTCTTT.